This TCR beta chain was sequenced for a study of T cells in Graves' hyperthyroidism and ophthalmopathy (dated by TCRdb to between 2018 and 2020). Background on the whole study: Peripheral blood samples were taken at initial diagnosis, before any treatment was given. According to the paper, TCR Vbeta CDR3 sequencing was carried out on approximately 140 peripheral blood samples, which came from about 45 ophthalmopathy, roughly 75 hyperthyroidism and roughly 17 progressor patients. A discovery cohort of about 96 patients, about 40 with Graves' ophthalmopathy and 57 with stable Graves' hyperthyroidism, was used to find distinguishing TCR V-J signatures. The 95 to 100 discovery patients were randomly divided into training and test sets at a 7:3 ratio. The study also compared thyroid tissue and blood T-cell repertoires from roughly 6 Graves' hyperthyroidism patients. Whether ophthalmopathy could be predicted prospectively was tested in an independent validation cohort made up of under 20 hyperthyroidism patients plus 17 patients who later progressed to ophthalmopathy. Following sampling, methimazole starting at 30 mg daily was given to hyperthyroidism patients, and high-dose intravenous methylprednisolone was given to ophthalmopathy patients.

Ophthalmopathy patients had moderately to severely active disease, with a Clinical Activity Score of 3 or more, a NOSPECS grade of 4 or more, and a disease duration of less than 3 months. Exclusion was applied to patients with uncontrolled infections, other autoimmune diseases, pregnancy or lactation. Diagnoses were based on clinical symptoms, serum thyroxine and TRAb, thyroid ultrasound and orbital computed tomography. Ficoll-Paque density gradient centrifugation was used to isolate PBMCs from 9.5 to 10 ml of fresh peripheral blood. Total RNA was extracted using Trizol reagent, and RNA quality was assessed on an Agilent 2100 Bioanalyzer. The TCR beta CDR3 regions were amplified from the RNA transcripts. A first-round RT-PCR of the TCR CDR3 used the HTBI primer set with the Qiagen OneStep RT-PCR kit. The libraries were constructed in a second round of multiplex PCR and then size-selected and purified. Sequencing of the libraries was done on an Illumina HiSeq2000 using paired-end 100 bp reads. In the original analysis: SOAPnuke was used to process the raw data, throwing out any read that contained adapters or uncalled bases, had a mean Phred below 15, or lacked an exact constant-primer or identifier match. High-quality paired reads were merged using COPE v1.2.5, and each unique nucleotide sequence was defined as a clonotype. MiTCR v1.1 was used to align clonotypes to the IMGT TRBV, TRBD and TRBJ reference segments. The analysis included only V-J combinations with a frequency above 0.0001, which together covered roughly 99% of the repertoires. The TCS score was defined as the ratio of F50 (clonal expansion) to E x V (chaos), calculated using BLOSUM62-based TCRdist between CDR3 peptides within each V-J. Welch's t-statistics and random forest reduced 514 V-J features to roughly 13, which were used in a naive Bayes classifier (R e1071). The public reads were quality trimmed at Q25 with fastp and then assembled into clones with MiXCR by TCRdb, keeping productive beta chains. CDR3 protein duplicates are merged, each entry listing the most common genes and DNA. The V and J calls and clone size are TCRdb's, not the authors'. This sample lists about 480,000 distinct CDR3 sequences; less than 25% were detected once. The ten top clones hold around 11% of the sample.

The CDR3 measures 14 amino acids from cysteine to phenylalanine. This entry keeps only the CDR3 DNA: 42 bases, framed from base 1. The junction carries 20 bases between V and J, which are trimmed by 5 bases and 6 bases respectively. The germline V gene (reference sequence) supplies CDR1 DFQATT and CDR2 SNEGSKA. The paper's findings and limits, for the study overall: Sample size was not statistically predetermined, and investigators were not blinded to group allocation. In cross-validation, a model built on a 13 V-J signature told ophthalmopathy apart from stable hyperthyroidism with about 90% sensitivity and about 81% specificity, and in testing the same model reached 80%/75%. Most expanded thyroid clonotypes (frequency above 0.001) were also detected in blood, suggesting blood repertoires may reflect thyroid immune responses. In validation, progression to ophthalmopathy was predicted by the model with 70.59% sensitivity and under 85% specificity, a median of about 6.8 months before onset.

The table lists this clonotype with a few counts. Its specific antigen is unknown. No clone much larger than this one lies a single base away; base qualities are absent. The chain couples TRBV20-1 to TRBJ2-7, with the D gene not clear enough to name. The receptor comes from a woman aged 25-40 years with Graves' ophthalmopathy. Sequencing input: blood. The bases are TGCAGTGCTGGACGGCAACAACTCACCAGCGAGCAGTACTTC. Its protein reads: CSAGRQQLTSEQYF.